This T cell receptor beta chain appears in the sequencing data of a study of blood T cells in healthy people across ages. General study findings and limits: Diversity was higher, and naive CD4+ cells more numerous, in long-lived donors than in aged donors.

About this clonotype: What it recognizes is unknown.

A J-beta primer mix and a sample-barcoded 5' primer were used in a second PCR of roughly 7 to 12 cycles. All cDNA molecules were each tagged by a template-switch adaptor with 12 random nucleotides. Via MiXCR, TCRdb re-called the 5' RACE reads, giving one row per CDR3 protein. Among about 1.8 million distinct CDR3 sequences listed, roughly 52% were seen once. V was clipped by 0 bases and J by 9 bases, with 6 bases between them. Germline V gene sequence: CDR1 SGHRS, CDR2 YFSETQ. This CDR3 has 11 residues. Each sample gave at least 7 million isolated PBMCs. This receptor was obtained from a woman aged 40-49 years in good health. The V gene is TRBV5-1, the J gene TRBJ1-1, with D unclear. The source material was blood. The CDR3 region is CASSLGSQAFF. The CDR3 bases are TGCGCCAGCAGCTTGGGCTCCCAAGCTTTCTTT.